This TCR beta chain was sequenced for a study of CD8 T cells in ankylosing spondylitis. As to this clonotype: What it recognizes is unknown.

A quantitative 5'-RACE method, one with molecular barcodes, was used to make TCR beta libraries. TCRdb used MiXCR to reprocess the 5' RACE reads, holding one entry per CDR3 protein. Of about 200,000 distinct CDR3 sequences in the sample, roughly 25% were seen once. Broader study findings: Blood from ankylosing spondylitis patients appeared to carry a characteristic roughly 8-variant TCR beta motif. Peripheral blood held disease-linked clones only at relatively low frequency, and these were CD8+. Disease-associated clones were reportedly significantly overrepresented in matched ankylosing spondylitis synovial fluid.

Sequencing input: blood, either unsorted or a sorted T cell fraction (not recorded which). The clonotype was recovered from a male donor with ankylosing spondylitis or in good health (not recorded which).

DNA for the CDR3: TGTGCCACCAGCACAGAACGGACAGGCAATCAGCCCCAGCATTTT. It is translated as CATSTERTGNQPQHF. The chain joins TRBV15 to TRBJ1-5; tentative D call: TRBD1 (6 bases). The CDR3 is 15 residues long. With 4 bases removed from V and 2 bases from J, the gap between germline ends came to 12 bases. CDR1 and CDR2 (germline): LNHNV, YYDKDF (reference sequence).